This entry lists 8 T cell receptor beta chains sequenced from one sample in a study of CD8 T cells in ankylosing spondylitis. Using its own MiXCR run on the 5' RACE reads, TCRdb lists one record per CDR3 protein. The table lists roughly 230,000 distinct CDR3 sequences, 18% of them singletons. Sequencing was done on a sample of blood, either unsorted or a sorted T cell fraction (not recorded which). These receptors were obtained from a male donor with ankylosing spondylitis or in good health (not recorded which).

The rearrangement uses TRBV4-1 and TRBJ1-6, with 7 bases identical to TRBD1. Trimming at V came to 4 bases and at J to 5 bases, leaving 5 bases not matched to a gene. The germline V gene encodes CDR1 MGHRA and CDR2 YSYEKL. The CDR3 consists of 15 residues. CDR3: CASSPTGSNNSPLHF. The CDR3 DNA is TGCGCCAGCAGCCCGACAGGGTCTAATAATTCACCCCTCCACTTT.

This clonotype was picked up a small number of times. The rearrangement uses TRBV4-1 and TRBJ1-6, with 9 bases identical to TRBD1. From germline, CDR1 is MGHRA and CDR2 YSYEKL. This CDR3 comprises 15 residues. The V and J ends lost 3 bases and 7 bases, in that order; junction bases with no gene match: 4. CDR3 region: CASSHYDRGNSPLHF. The DNA for the CDR3 is TGCGCCAGCAGCCACTACGACAGGGGGAATTCACCCCTCCACTTT.

The chain has TRBV13 and TRBJ2-7; 9 nucleotides agree with TRBD1. The CDR3 extends over 16 amino acids. The germline CDR1 and CDR2 sequences are PRHDT and FYEKMQ (reference sequence). V lost 5 bases to trimming and J lost 1 base; unmatched junction nucleotides: 9. CDR3 coding DNA: TGTGCCAGCAGCCCATTTAGGACAGGGGAGTCCTACGAGCAGTACTTC. Protein product: CASSPFRTGESYEQYF.

This clonotype was seen a few times. V is TRBV5-1 and J is TRBJ2-7; D uncertain. The germline V gene encodes CDR1 SGHRS and CDR2 YFSETQ. The CDR3 is made up of 13 amino acids. Between the trimmed V and J ends, which lost 7 bases and 4 bases, there was a span of 15 bases. This CDR3 is CASGPIGVYEQYF. CDR3 sequence (DNA): TGCGCCAGCGGTCCCATCGGAGTGTACGAGCAGTACTTC.

V is TRBV9 and J is TRBJ2-5; possible D gene TRBD1, 6 bases. The V gene lost 2 bases and the J gene lost 2 bases, with 13 bases spanning the gap. CDR1 SGDLS and CDR2 YYNGEE come from the germline V gene. The CDR3 totals 15 residues. This chain's CDR3 is CASSVDSYEQETQYF. Written as DNA, the CDR3 is TGTGCCAGCAGCGTGGACAGTTATGAGCAAGAGACCCAGTACTTC. The full variable domain, completed using reference TRBV9 and TRBJ2-5, is DSGVTQTPKHLITATGQRVTLRCSPRSGDLSVYWYQQSLDQGLQFLIQYYNGEERAKGNILERFSAQQFPDLHSELNLSSLELGDSALYFCASSVDSYEQETQYFGPGTRLLVL.

This clonotype was detected a few times. V is TRBV7-2 and J is TRBJ2-3; D is unresolved. V lost 5 bases to trimming and J lost 5 bases, with 11 bases between them. In germline, CDR1 is SGHTA, CDR2 FQGNSA. The CDR3 consists of 13 residues. CDR3 sequence reads: CASSIIPGDTQYF. CDR3 bases: TGTGCCAGCAGCATCATCCCGGGAGATACGCAGTATTTT.

J is TRBJ2-7 and V is TRBV11-1; possibly TRBD2 for D (5 bases). The CDR3 is 14 residues long. Germline values: CDR1 SGHAT, CDR2 FQDESV (reference sequence). V was pared by 0 bases and J by 7 bases, with 13 bases between. The CDR3 DNA follows: TGTGCCAGCAGCTTAGCTGCGGAGGTGGGGGAGCAGTACTTC. This translates into CASSLAAEVGEQYF.

This clonotype was recorded a few times. The V gene is TRBV12-3 or TRBV12-4, the J gene TRBJ2-1; tentatively, D is TRBD1 (5 bases). The CDR3 consists of 14 residues. The V end was cut by 6 bases, the J end by 1 base, with 10 bases between. The CDR3 is CASSDSRSYNEQFF. CDR3 sequence (DNA): TGTGCCAGCAGCGACAGCCGTTCCTACAATGAGCAGTTCTTC.